This T cell receptor (beta chain) was identified in a study of graft-versus-host responses after intestinal transplantation. Study background: Multivisceral, liver-intestinal, or isolated intestinal grafts went to recipients. Anti-thymocyte globulin induction was given to all recipients, followed by tacrolimus and steroids for around three years.

On this clone itself: Its antigen is still unknown.

Profiled with immunoSEQ multiplex PCR; TCRdb holds only in-frame clones, not every one. Among 20,000 to 30,000 clones listed, approximately 85% were seen once. Broader study findings: Detected in recipient marrow were GvH clones, some of which were first observed in ileum or blood. Individuals carrying graft-donor T cell macrochimerism showed high graft-versus-host to host-versus-graft clonal ratios in allografts.

Between the trimmed V and J ends, which lost 2 bases and 4 bases, there was a span of 14 bases. The CDR3 spans 14 residues. In germline, CDR1 is GTSNPN, CDR2 SVGIG (reference sequence). The rearrangement links TRBV30 to TRBJ1-2; D is perhaps TRBD1 (6 bases). This receptor was identified in a human patient who received an intestinal transplant, so some T cells may come from the graft donor. Sequenced here: PBMCs, sampled approximately 450 days after intestinal transplant. CDR3 protein: CAWSRGNPFYGYTF. The CDR3 nucleotides are TGTGCCTGGAGTAGGGGGAACCCATTCTATGGCTACACCTTC.